This paragraph covers one T cell receptor (beta chain) sequence. Its antigen remains unknown. The data derive from a study of regulatory T cells in long-lasting Graves disease. Overall study results and limits: Newly diagnosed patients had higher TCR diversity than persistent Graves' patients did.

Time point specified: newly diagnosed GD, antithyroid drugs for less than 3 months. PBMCs provided the RNA from which the TCR library was made. Approximately 9-milliliter peripheral blood samples went into EDTA tubes. Arm-PCR of CDR3 regions and iRepertoire HTBI primers were used to build TCR beta libraries. In TCRdb, the multiplex PCR reads were re-called with MiXCR into one record per CDR3 protein. The profile shows 440,000 or so distinct CDR3 sequences, under 15% of them singletons. This sample was also put to use in a study of T cells in Graves' hyperthyroidism and ophthalmopathy. That report adds: RT-PCR in the first round (using the HTBI primer set) targeted the TCR CDR3.

The clonotype was recovered from a woman aged 25-40 years with Graves disease. The sample in question was peripheral blood mononuclear cells (PBMCs), obtained at new diagnosis, from a patient treated with antithyroid drugs.

CDR3 residues: CASSLLAGDPDTQYF. In DNA form, the CDR3 reads TGTGCCAGCAGCCTGTTAGCCGGGGACCCAGATACGCAGTATTTT. The chain has TRBV7-3 and TRBJ2-3, with D perhaps matching TRBD1 or TRBD2 (5 bases each). V was cut by 5 bases and J by 4 bases, with 16 bases left in between. CDR3 size: 15 residues. CDR1 and CDR2 (germline): SGHTA, FQGTGA.